This passage covers 16 T cell receptor beta chains from one sample sequenced in a study of blood T cells in healthy people across ages. Primers used in a second PCR of roughly 6 to 11 cycles were a sample-barcoded 5' primer and a J-beta primer mix. TCRdb redid the calling of the 5' RACE reads with MiXCR, one entry per CDR3 protein. The sample lists around 780,000 distinct CDR3 sequences, approximately 24% occurring once. This sample also appeared in a second study, on T cells of mothers and their children.

Sequencing was performed on blood. These receptors all stem from a boy aged 5-17 years in good health.

This sequence joins TRBV7-3 and TRBJ2-3; TRBD2 matches 11 bases. The CDR3 runs to 16 residues. CDR1 is SGHTA and CDR2 is FQGTGA in the germline V gene. The ends lost 2 bases at V and 6 bases at J; junction bases unmatched: 7. CDR3 amino acids: CASSLASGGPVDTQYF. The CDR3 bases are TGTGCCAGCAGCTTAGCTAGCGGGGGGCCGGTGGATACGCAGTATTTT.

The genes are TRBV7-2 and TRBJ2-4, with D possibly matching TRBD1 (5 bases). This CDR3 spans 18 amino acids. Trimming cost V 3 bases and J 3 bases, with 21 bases left between them. CDR1 is SGHTA, CDR2 FQGNSA, per germline. CDR3 amino acids: CASSFLRGILQGKNIQYF. In nucleotides, the CDR3 is TGTGCCAGCAGCTTCCTCCGTGGTATACTCCAGGGCAAAAACATTCAGTACTTC.

CDR3 in DNA: TGTGCCAGCAACAAAGGGGCTCGGGAGCAGTACTTC. Its translation is CASNKGAREQYF. This rearrangement joins TRBV28 to TRBJ2-7, with D tentatively TRBD1 (5 bases). Per the germline V gene, CDR1 is MDHEN and CDR2 is SYDVKM. The CDR3 runs to 12 residues. Between the trimmed V and J ends, which lost 7 bases and 7 bases, there was a span of 14 bases.

The CDR3 DNA sequence: TGTGCCAGCAGCTTAGCGGGACCCACGGATGAGCAGTTCTTC. Amino acids: CASSLAGPTDEQFF. The V call is TRBV7-2, the J call TRBJ2-1; D tentatively fits TRBD1 or TRBD2 (5 bases each). The CDR3 is 14 amino acids. The V end lost 0 bases, the J end lost 8 bases, and 11 bases lay between the germline ends. Per germline, CDR1 SGHTA and CDR2 FQGNSA.

This clonotype occurred a few times. V usage is TRBV6-2 or TRBV6-3 and J usage is TRBJ1-2; D not certain. With 0 bases removed from V and 1 base from J, the gap between germline ends came to 9 bases. Germline CDR1 and CDR2: MNHEY and SVGEGT. The CDR3 totals 15 residues. The CDR3 region is CASSYSAGVNYGYTF. In DNA, the CDR3 is TGTGCCAGCAGTTACTCGGCGGGAGTTAACTATGGCTACACCTTC.

The CDR3 nucleotides read TGTGCCAGCACGCCAGGAGGCAATCAGCCCCAGCATTTT. It translates to CASTPGGNQPQHF. The rearrangement links TRBV12-3 or TRBV12-4 to TRBJ1-5, with D unclear. The CDR3 has 13 residues. The V and J ends lost 7 bases and 2 bases respectively, with 9 bases between them.

The chain uses TRBV13 and TRBJ1-4; no reliable D call. V was clipped by 5 bases and J by 2 bases, with 12 bases between them. This CDR3 contains 15 residues. CDR1 PRHDT and CDR2 FYEKMQ come from the germline V gene (reference sequence). As DNA, the CDR3 is TGTGCCAGCAGCAACTCAGTCGGTACTAATGAAAAACTGTTTTTT. Translated, it gives CASSNSVGTNEKLFF.

This clonotype was detected ten times or more. V usage is TRBV6-4 and J usage is TRBJ2-7, with D possibly being TRBD1 or TRBD2 (6 bases each). TRBJ2-1 matches the DNA end more closely, so the J call is doubtful. CDR3 length equals 14 residues. CDR1 MRHNA and CDR2 SNTAGT come from the germline V gene. In nucleotides, the CDR3 is TGTGCCAGCAGTTCCGGAGGGGGGTACAATGAGCAGTTCTTC. The encoded protein is CASSSGGGYNEQFF.

This clonotype was counted a few times. This chain joins TRBV5-1 and TRBJ1-3, with D perhaps matching TRBD1 (5 bases). From germline, CDR1 is SGHRS and CDR2 YFSETQ. Trimming removed 4 bases at V and 3 bases at J, with 11 bases between. The CDR3 is 14 amino acids. The CDR3 bases are TGCGCCAGCAGCGCGCAGGGCGGTGGAAACACCATATATTTT. This sequence encodes CASSAQGGGNTIYF.

Ten or more counts support this clonotype. The junction differs from germline at one of its ends, possibly a read error. The CDR3 DNA reads TGTGCCAGTAGTAGTGAGTACAATGAGCAGTTCTTC. Its translation: CASSSEYNEQFF. This sequence joins TRBV5-1 and TRBJ2-1; D ambiguous. The germline CDR1 and CDR2 sequences are SGHRS and YFSETQ. The CDR3 length is 12 residues.

A few counts support this clonotype. The CDR3 ends on some other residue instead of the conserved phenylalanine or tryptophan, so this is likely a read error. This rearrangement joins TRBV18 to TRBJ2-4; D might be TRBD2 (5 bases). CDR3 length: 12 amino acids. CDR1 is KGHSH and CDR2 is LQKENI in the germline V gene. V dropped 3 bases and J dropped 7 bases, with 7 bases sitting between them. In DNA, the CDR3 is TGTGCCAGCTCACCCGGGGAGAACATTCAGTACCTC. As protein: CASSPGENIQYL.

In this sample, this clonotype turned up a few times. The chain combines TRBV20-1 with TRBJ1-5, with D hard to call. CDR1 is DFQATT, CDR2 SNEGSKA, per germline (reference sequence). The CDR3 consists of 17 residues. V was shortened by 3 bases and J by 5 bases, with 23 bases between the two germline ends. The DNA for the CDR3 is TGCAGTGCTAGGGGGAGGGCCAACGAGTTCGGCGATCAGCCCCAGCATTTT. Residues: CSARGRANEFGDQPQHF.

The gene calls are TRBV7-3 and TRBJ2-3; tentative D call: TRBD2 (6 bases). The V gene lost 2 bases and the J gene lost 4 bases, with 13 bases spanning the gap. CDR3 length equals 15 residues. The V gene's germline CDR1 is SGHTA and CDR2 FQGTGA. The CDR3 protein is CASSLFGGSSDTQYF. The CDR3 DNA is TGTGCCAGCAGCTTATTCGGGGGTTCGTCAGATACGCAGTATTTT.

The V and J genes are TRBV20-1 and TRBJ2-7; 9 bases map to TRBD2. CDR3 length: 16 amino acids. V shed 5 bases and J 2 bases; nucleotides not matched to a gene: 13. CDR1 and CDR2 from the germline V gene are DFQATT and SNEGSKA (reference sequence). The CDR3 bases are TGCAGTGCTTCTTCCCCGGGTGGCGGGGGGGCCTACGAGCAGTACTTC. Translation: CSASSPGGGGAYEQYF.

This clonotype was seen more than once but under ten times. The J gene is TRBJ2-3, the V gene TRBV7-8; D unclear. V was cut by 6 bases and J by 0 bases, with 16 bases left in between. Germline lookup yields CDR1 SGHVS and CDR2 FQNEAQ. The CDR3 has 16 amino acids. CDR3 DNA sequence: TGTGCCAGCAGTTTTATGCAGGACGGGAGCACAGATACGCAGTATTTT. As protein: CASSFMQDGSTDTQYF.

This chain joins TRBV5-1 and TRBJ2-5, with D unclear. The DNA end lines up better with TRBJ2-1; the J call may be wrong. The CDR3 has 14 amino acids. CDR1 and CDR2 from the germline V gene are SGHRS and YFSETQ. The CDR3 nucleotides read TGCGCCAGCAGCTTGATACTGGGGTACAATGAGCAGTTCTTC. The encoded protein is CASSLILGYNEQFF.